This T cell receptor beta chain was captured by sequencing in a study of siplizumab effects on memory and regulatory T cells. Clones were sequenced by immunoSEQ multiplex PCR, and TCRdb holds only the in-frame ones, with some missing. The table lists tens of thousands of clones, 80% to 95% of them singletons. Germline V CDR1 and CDR2: SGHDN, FVKESK. The CDR3 is made up of 15 amino acids. The ends were cut back, 0 bases at V and 0 bases at J, with 8 bases in the middle. The chain carries TRBV14 and TRBJ1-2; D not certain. The receptor's source is a human donor in good health. The material sequenced was CD8+ T cells sorted from blood. The CDR3 DNA follows: TGTGCCAGCAGCCAAGATATGACGGCTAACTATGGCTACACCTTC. Translating gives CASSQDMTANYGYTF.